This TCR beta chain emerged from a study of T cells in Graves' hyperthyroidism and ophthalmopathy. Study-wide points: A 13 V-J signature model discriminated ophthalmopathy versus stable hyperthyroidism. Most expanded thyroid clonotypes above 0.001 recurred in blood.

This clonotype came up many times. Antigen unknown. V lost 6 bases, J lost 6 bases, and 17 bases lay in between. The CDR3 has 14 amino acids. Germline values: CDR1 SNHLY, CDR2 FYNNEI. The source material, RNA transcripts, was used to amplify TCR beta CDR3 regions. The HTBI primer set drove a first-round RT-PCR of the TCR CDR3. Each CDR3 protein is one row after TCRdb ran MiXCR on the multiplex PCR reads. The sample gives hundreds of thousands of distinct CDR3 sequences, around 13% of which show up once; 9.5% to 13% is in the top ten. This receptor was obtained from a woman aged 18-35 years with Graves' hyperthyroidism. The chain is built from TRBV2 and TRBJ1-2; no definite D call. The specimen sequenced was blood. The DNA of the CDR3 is TGTGCCAGCAGCCGGATACTGTCCCTGGATGGCTACACCTTC. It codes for CASSRILSLDGYTF.